This entry features one TCR beta chain sequence. No antigen is known for it. The sample belongs to a study of T cell responses to AZD1222 COVID-19 vaccine. Broader study findings: White British ancestry dominated among donors, who included more females, and clonal diversity was possibly underestimated.

Measured with immunoSEQ multiplex PCR; TCRdb has only the in-frame clones, and not every one. The table shows 110,000 or so clones, with more than 70% occurring only once. The TCR originated in an adult who received the AZD1222 COVID-19 vaccine. The material was peripheral blood, obtained 28 days after the second AZD1222 dose.

CDR3 sequence: CSVGTSQGKRLYEQYF. DNA of the CDR3: TGCAGCGTTGGAACTAGCCAAGGGAAACGTCTGTACGAGCAGTACTTC. The chain recombines TRBV29-1 with TRBJ2-7, with D possibly TRBD2 on 6 matching bases. Trimming shortened V by 4 bases and J by 4 bases, and 23 bases separated the two germline ends. The CDR3 runs to 16 residues. The germline V gene has CDR1 SQVTM and CDR2 ANQGSEA.